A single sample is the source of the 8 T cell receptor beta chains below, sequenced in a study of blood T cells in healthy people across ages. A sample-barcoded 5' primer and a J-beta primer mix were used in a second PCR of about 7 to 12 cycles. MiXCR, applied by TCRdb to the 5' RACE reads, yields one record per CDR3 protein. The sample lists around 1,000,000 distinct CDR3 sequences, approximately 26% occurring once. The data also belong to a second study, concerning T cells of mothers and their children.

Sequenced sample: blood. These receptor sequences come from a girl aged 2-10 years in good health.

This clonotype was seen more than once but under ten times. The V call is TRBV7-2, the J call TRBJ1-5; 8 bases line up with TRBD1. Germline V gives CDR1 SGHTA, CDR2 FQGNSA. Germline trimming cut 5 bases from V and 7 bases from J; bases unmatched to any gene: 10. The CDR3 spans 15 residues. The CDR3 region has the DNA TGTGCCAGCAGCCCGACCGGGACAGGATGGCAGCCCCAGCATTTT. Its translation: CASSPTGTGWQPQHF.

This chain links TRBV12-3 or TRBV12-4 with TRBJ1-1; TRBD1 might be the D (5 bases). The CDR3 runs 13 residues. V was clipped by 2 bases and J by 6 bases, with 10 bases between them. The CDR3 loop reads CASSLTGSSEAFF. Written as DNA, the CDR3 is TGTGCCAGCAGTTTAACAGGTTCCTCTGAAGCTTTCTTT.

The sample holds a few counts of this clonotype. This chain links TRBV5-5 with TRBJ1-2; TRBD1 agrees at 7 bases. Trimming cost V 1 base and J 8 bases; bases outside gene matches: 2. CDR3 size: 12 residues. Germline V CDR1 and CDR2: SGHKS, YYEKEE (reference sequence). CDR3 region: CASSLTGAGYTF. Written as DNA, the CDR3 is TGTGCCAGCAGCTTGACAGGGGCCGGCTACACCTTC.

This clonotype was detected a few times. CDR3 residues: CASTLAGAAFNEKLFF. The CDR3 bases are TGTGCCAGCACCCTGGCGGGCGCGGCCTTTAATGAAAAACTGTTTTTT. The V and J genes are TRBV6-1 and TRBJ1-4, with D unresolved. Trimming cost V 7 bases and J 4 bases, with 19 bases left between them. In germline, CDR1 is MNHNS, CDR2 SASEGT. CDR3 length: 16 amino acids.

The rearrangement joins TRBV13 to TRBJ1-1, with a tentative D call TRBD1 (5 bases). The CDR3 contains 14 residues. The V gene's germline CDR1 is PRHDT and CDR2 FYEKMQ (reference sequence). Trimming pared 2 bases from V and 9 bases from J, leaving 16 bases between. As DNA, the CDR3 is TGTGCCAGCAGCTTAATATCGGGGGATCCCAAAGCTTTCTTT. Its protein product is CASSLISGDPKAFF.

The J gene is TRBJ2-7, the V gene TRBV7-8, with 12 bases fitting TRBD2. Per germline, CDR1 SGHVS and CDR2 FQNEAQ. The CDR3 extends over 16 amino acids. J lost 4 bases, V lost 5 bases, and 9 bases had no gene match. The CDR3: CASSTRTSGKFYEQYF. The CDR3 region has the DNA TGTGCCAGCAGCACCCGGACTAGCGGGAAATTTTACGAGCAGTACTTC.

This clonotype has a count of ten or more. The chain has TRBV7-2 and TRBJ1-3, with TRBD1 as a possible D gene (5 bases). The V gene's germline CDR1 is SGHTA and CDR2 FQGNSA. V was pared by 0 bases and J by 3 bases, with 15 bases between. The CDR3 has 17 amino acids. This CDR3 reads CASSLAAGLTGGNTIYF. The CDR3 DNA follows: TGTGCCAGCAGCTTAGCTGCGGGACTGACTGGTGGAAACACCATATATTTT.

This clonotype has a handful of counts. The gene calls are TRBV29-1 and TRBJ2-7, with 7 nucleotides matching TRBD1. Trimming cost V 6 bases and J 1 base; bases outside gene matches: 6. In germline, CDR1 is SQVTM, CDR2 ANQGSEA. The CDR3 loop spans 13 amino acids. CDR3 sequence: CSVRTGLSYEQYF. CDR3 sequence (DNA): TGCAGCGTAAGGACAGGTCTATCCTACGAGCAGTACTTC.